What follows describes a single T cell receptor (beta chain). Unique molecular identifiers were incorporated during preparation of the TCRbeta library. From the PCR reads, TCRdb called clonotypes with MiXCR, one entry per CDR3 protein. Seen here are some 640,000 distinct CDR3 sequences, approximately 16% observed once, and the top ten hold 0.8% to 1.1%. The CDR3 is made up of 14 amino acids. Germline V gene data show CDR1 as DFQATT and CDR2 as SNEGSKA (reference sequence). V lost 0 bases to trimming and J lost 9 bases, with 15 bases between them. This entry is derived from a study of T-cell reconstitution after alpha-beta-depleted transplantation in children.

This sample comprised PBMCs from the stem cell graft donor, obtained from the stem cell graft. J is TRBJ2-1 and V is TRBV20-1; D is perhaps TRBD2 (6 bases). The clonotype comes from a human donor who donated a stem cell graft to a child with acute myeloid leukemia. In nucleotides, the CDR3 is TGCAGTGCTAGAGAGCGGGGCCGCGTCGGTGAGCAGTTCTTC. This gives the protein CSARERGRVGEQFF.